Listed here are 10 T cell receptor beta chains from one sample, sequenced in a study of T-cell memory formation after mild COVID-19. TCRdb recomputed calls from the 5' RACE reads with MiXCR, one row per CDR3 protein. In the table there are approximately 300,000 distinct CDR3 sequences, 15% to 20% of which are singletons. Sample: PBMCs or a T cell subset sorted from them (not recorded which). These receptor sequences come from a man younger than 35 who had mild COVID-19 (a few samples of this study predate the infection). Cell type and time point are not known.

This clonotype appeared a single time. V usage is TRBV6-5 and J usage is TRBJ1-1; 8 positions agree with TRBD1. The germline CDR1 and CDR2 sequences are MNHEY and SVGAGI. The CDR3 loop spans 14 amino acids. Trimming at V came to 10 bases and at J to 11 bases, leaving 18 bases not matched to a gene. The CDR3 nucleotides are TGTGCCACCGACCGCACAGGGGGGGGCCAGGCGGCTTTCTTT. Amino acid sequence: CATDRTGGGQAAFF.

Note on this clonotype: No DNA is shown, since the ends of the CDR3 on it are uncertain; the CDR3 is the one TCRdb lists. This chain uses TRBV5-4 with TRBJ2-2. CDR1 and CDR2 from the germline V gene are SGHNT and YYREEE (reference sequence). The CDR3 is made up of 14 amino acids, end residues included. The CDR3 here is CASSLAEEPGSCFF.

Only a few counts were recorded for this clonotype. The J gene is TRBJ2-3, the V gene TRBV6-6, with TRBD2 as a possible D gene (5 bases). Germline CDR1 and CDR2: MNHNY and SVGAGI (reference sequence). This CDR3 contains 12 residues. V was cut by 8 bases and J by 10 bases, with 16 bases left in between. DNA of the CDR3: TGTGCCAGCCGGGCTGAGGGCCCTGCGCAGTATTTT. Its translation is CASRAEGPAQYF.

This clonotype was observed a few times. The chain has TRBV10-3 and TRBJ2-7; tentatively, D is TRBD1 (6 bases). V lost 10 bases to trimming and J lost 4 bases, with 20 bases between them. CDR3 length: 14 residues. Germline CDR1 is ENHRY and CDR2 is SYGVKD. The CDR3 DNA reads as TGTGCCACCAGAATGACCACAGGGAGTTACGAGCAGTACGTC. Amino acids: CATRMTTGSYEQYV.

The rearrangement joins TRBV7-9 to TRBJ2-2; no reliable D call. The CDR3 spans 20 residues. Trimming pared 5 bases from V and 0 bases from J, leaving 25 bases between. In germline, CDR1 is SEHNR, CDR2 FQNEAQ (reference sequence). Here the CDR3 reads CASSLRPLKWLVANTGELFF. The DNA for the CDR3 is TGTGCCAGCAGCCTTAGGCCACTAAAGTGGTTAGTCGCGAACACCGGGGAGCTGTTTTTT.

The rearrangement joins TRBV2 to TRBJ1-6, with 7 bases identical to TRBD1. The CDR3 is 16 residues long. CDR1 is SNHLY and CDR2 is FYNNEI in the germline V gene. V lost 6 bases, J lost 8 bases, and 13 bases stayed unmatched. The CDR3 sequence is CASRAGTAATHSPLHF. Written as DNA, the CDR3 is TGTGCCAGCAGAGCCGGGACAGCAGCTACTCATTCACCCCTCCACTTT.

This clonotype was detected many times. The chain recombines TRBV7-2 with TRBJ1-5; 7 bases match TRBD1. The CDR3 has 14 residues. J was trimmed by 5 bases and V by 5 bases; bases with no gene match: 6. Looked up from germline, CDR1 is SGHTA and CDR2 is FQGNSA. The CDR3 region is CASSLRQGDQPQHF. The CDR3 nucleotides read TGTGCCAGCAGCCTCCGACAGGGCGATCAGCCCCAGCATTTT.

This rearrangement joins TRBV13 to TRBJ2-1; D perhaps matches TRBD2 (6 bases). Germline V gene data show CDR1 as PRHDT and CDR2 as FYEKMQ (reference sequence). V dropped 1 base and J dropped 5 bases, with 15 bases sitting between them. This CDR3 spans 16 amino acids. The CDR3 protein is CASSLEWLGGDNEQFF. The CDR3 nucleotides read TGTGCCAGCAGCTTAGAATGGTTGGGAGGAGACAATGAGCAGTTCTTC.

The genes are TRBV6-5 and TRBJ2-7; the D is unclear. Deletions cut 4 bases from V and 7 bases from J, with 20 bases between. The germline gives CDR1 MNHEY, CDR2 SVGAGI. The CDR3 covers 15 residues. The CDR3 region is CASSFGRSPLAEQYF. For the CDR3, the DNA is TGTGCCAGCAGTTTCGGACGGTCCCCCCTCGCGGAGCAGTACTTC.

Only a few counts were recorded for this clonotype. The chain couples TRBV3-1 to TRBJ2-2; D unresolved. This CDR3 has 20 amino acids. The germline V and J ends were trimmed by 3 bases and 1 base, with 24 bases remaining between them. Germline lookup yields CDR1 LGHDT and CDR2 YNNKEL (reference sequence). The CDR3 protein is CASSQHQKVSPTKNTGELFF. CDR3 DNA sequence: TGTGCCAGCAGCCAGCACCAGAAGGTGTCGCCTACAAAGAACACCGGGGAGCTGTTTTTT.